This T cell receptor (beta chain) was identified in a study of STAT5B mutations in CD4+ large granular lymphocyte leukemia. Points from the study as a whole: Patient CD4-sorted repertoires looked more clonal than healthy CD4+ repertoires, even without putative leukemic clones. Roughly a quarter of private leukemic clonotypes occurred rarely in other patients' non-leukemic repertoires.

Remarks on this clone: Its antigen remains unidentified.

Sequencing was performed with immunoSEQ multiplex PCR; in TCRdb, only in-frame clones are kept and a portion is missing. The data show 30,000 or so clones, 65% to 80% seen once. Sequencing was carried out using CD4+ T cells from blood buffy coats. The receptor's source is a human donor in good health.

DNA of the CDR3: TGTGCCAGCAGCGTAGCAGCTAGCGGCCGCTACGAGCAGTACTTC. Translated: CASSVAASGRYEQYF. This chain connects TRBV9 to TRBJ2-7, with 7 bases lining up with TRBD2. V lost 0 bases, J lost 3 bases, and 6 bases stayed unmatched. This CDR3 is built from 15 residues. Per the germline V gene, CDR1 is SGDLS and CDR2 is YYNGEE.